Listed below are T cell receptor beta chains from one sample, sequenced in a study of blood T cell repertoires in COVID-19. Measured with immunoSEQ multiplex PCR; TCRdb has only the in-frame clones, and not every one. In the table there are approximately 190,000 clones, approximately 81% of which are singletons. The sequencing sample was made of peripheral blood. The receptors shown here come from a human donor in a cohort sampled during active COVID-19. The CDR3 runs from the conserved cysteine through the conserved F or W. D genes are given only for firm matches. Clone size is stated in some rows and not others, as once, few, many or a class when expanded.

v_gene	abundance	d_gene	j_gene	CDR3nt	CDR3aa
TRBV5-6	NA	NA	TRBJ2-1	TGTGCCAGCAGATGGTGGTCAGTCGACAATGAGCAGTTCTTC	CASRWWSVDNEQFF
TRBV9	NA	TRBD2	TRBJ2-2	TGTGCCAGCAGCTTTCCAGCGGGAGCCGGGGAGCTGTTTTTT	CASSFPAGAGELFF
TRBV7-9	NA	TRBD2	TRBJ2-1	TGTGCCAGCAGCCTAGCGGGGGGAATATACAATGAGCAGTTCTTC	CASSLAGGIYNEQFF
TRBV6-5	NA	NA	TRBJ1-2	TGTGCCAGCAGTTACTCGATCGGTTTACAGGCTGGCTACACCTTC	CASSYSIGLQAGYTF
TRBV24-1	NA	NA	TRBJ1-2	NA	CATSDFGPGGYTF
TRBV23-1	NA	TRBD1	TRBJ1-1	TGCGCCAGCAGTCACCCTAAGACAGGGGTGATGAACACTGAAGCTTTCTTT	CASSHPKTGVMNTEAFF
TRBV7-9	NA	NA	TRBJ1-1	TGTGCCAGCAGCTTAGCCAACGGCGGGGAAGCTTTCTTT	CASSLANGGEAFF
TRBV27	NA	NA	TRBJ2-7	TGTGCCAGCCGACCCGACACCCTCCTTGGAAACGAGCAGTACTTC	CASRPDTLLGNEQYF
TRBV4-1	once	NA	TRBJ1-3	TGCGCCAGCCAACAATACACGGGGAACTCTGGAAACACCATATATTTT	CASQQYTGNSGNTIYF
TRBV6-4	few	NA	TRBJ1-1	TGTGCCAGCAGGCCCGGGGGGGGGAACACTGAAGCTTTCTTT	CASRPGGGNTEAFF
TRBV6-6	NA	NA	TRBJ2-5	TGTGCCAGCACGAGGGTTAAGGTGGAGACCCAGTACTTC	CASTRVKVETQYF
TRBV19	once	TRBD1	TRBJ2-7	TGTGCCAGTAGTGTACAGGGGACCGAGCAGTACTTC	CASSVQGTEQYF
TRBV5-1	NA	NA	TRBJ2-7	TGCGCCAGCAGCTTGAATATCCAGGGTTTAGGCGACGAGCAGTACTTC	CASSLNIQGLGDEQYF
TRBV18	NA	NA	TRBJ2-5	TGTGCCAGCTCACCATTACAACAAGAGACCCAGTACTTC	CASSPLQQETQYF
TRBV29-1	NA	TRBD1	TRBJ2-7	TGCAGCGTTGCACAGGGGCACGAGCAGTACTTC	CSVAQGHEQYF
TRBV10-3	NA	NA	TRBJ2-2	TGTGCCATCAGTGATAGACTTACGGGGACCGGGGAGCTGTTTTTT	CAISDRLTGTGELFF
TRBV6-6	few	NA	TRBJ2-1	TGTGCCAGCAGTTACCCGGGGTCCAATGAGCAGTTCTTC	CASSYPGSNEQFF
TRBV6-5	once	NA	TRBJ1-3	TGTGCCAGCAGCCCAAGCGGGTTTGGAAACACCATATATTTT	CASSPSGFGNTIYF
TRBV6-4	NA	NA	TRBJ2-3	TGTGCCAGCAGCTCGGGCACCAGCGGTGTAGATACGCAGTATTTT	CASSSGTSGVDTQYF
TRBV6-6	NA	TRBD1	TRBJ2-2	TGTGCCAGCAGCCAAAGGACAGGGGGCACCGGGGAGCTGTTTTTT	CASSQRTGGTGELFF
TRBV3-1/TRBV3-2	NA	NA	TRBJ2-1	TGTGCCAGCAGCCAAGGGTTTCGGGGATTCAATGAGCAGTTCTTC	CASSQGFRGFNEQFF
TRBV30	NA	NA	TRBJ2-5	TGTGCCTGGAGCAACAACCAAGAGACCCAGTACTTC	CAWSNNQETQYF
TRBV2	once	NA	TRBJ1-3	TGTGCCAGCAGTGGGGGGCTGGACCGCAATTTT	CASSGGLDRNF
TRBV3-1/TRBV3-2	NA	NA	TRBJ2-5	TGTGCCAGCAGCCAAGTTGGGGGCAGGTTGGCCCAGTACTTC	CASSQVGGRLAQYF
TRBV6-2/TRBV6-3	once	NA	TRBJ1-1	TGTGCCAGCAGTTATTCAGGGGCTTCCGAAGCTTTCTTT	CASSYSGASEAFF
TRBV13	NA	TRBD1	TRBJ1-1	TGTGCCAGCAGCTTAGACAGGGGGCTAAAGACTGAAGCTTTCTTT	CASSLDRGLKTEAFF
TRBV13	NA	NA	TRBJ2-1	TGTGCCAGCAGCTCCGGGACCTACAATGAGCAGTTCTTC	CASSSGTYNEQFF
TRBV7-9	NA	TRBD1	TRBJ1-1	TGTGCCAGCTCTCGGCAGGGGGGCTTTAACACTGAAGCTTTCTTT	CASSRQGGFNTEAFF
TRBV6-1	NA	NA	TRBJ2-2	TGTGCCAGCAGTGAAGTAAGGGGGGGGTACACCGGGGAGCTGTTTTTT	CASSEVRGGYTGELFF
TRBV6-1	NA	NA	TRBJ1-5	TGTGCCAGCAGTGAAATTGCTGCGCAGCCCCAGCATTTT	CASSEIAAQPQHF
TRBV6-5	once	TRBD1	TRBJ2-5	TGTGCCAGCAGTCGACAGGGAGTAATGGGGACCCAGTACTTC	CASSRQGVMGTQYF
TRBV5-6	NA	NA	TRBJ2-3	TGTGCCAGCAGCTTGCAATATTTCAGGGCAGATACGCAGTATTTT	CASSLQYFRADTQYF
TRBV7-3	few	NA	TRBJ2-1	TGTGCCAGCAGCTTAAACCCCCAGGCCAATGAGCAGTTCTTC	CASSLNPQANEQFF
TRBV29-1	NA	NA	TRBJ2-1	TGCAGCGGCGACAATGAGCAGTTCTTC	CSGDNEQFF
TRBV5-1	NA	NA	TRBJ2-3	TGCGCCAGCACTGACGGACAGGGAGGGACAGATACGCAGTATTTT	CASTDGQGGTDTQYF
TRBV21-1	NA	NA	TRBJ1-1	TGTGCCAGCAGCAATCTGGGAGGGGATAAAATCGAAGCTTTCTTT	CASSNLGGDKIEAFF
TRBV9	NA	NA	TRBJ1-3	TGTGCCAGCAGCGTCCAGTCCAGGGCAAGCGGAAACACCATATATTTT	CASSVQSRASGNTIYF
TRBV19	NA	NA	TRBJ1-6	TGTGCCAGTAGTAACCGGGAAAGACGTTCACCCCTCCACTTT	CASSNRERRSPLHF
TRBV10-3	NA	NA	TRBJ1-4	TGTGCCATCAGTGGAACCCGGGTTGGTAATGAAAAACTGTTTTTT	CAISGTRVGNEKLFF
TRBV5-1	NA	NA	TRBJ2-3	TGCGCCAGCAGCTTGTTACTGGGGGGGCCCACAGATACGCAGTATTTT	CASSLLLGGPTDTQYF
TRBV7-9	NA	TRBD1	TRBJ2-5	TGTGCCAGCAGCAAGGACAGGGCCCAAGAGACCCAGTACTTC	CASSKDRAQETQYF
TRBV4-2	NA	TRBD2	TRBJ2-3	TGTGCCAGCAGCAGAGGACTAGCGGGGGAGACTTACACAGATACGCAGTATTTT	CASSRGLAGETYTDTQYF
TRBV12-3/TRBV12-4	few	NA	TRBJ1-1	TGTGCCAGCAGTGGACTTCGGGACACTGAAGCTTTCTTT	CASSGLRDTEAFF
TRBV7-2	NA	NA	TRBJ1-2	TGTGCCAGCCCAGGGATCGATGGCTACACCTTC	CASPGIDGYTF
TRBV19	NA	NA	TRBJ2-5	TGTGCCAGTAGAAACAGGGCGCAAGAGACCCAGTACTTC	CASRNRAQETQYF
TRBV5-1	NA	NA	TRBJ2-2	TGCGCCAGCAGCTTGCAGGCGTACACCGGGGAGCTGTTTTTT	CASSLQAYTGELFF
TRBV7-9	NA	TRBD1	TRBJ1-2	TGTGCCAGCAGCTTAGCAGTTAACAGGGGGCGTTATGATGGCTACACCTTC	CASSLAVNRGRYDGYTF
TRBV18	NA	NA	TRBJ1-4	TGTGCCAGCTCACCCGCCCGAACTGTTGCAACTAATGAAAAACTGTTTTTT	CASSPARTVATNEKLFF
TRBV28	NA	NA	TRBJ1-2	TGTGCCAGCAGATCCGACAGTATTGGCTACACCTTC	CASRSDSIGYTF
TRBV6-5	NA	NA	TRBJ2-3	TGTGCCAGCAGGAGCGGCCTCACAGATACGCAGTATTTT	CASRSGLTDTQYF
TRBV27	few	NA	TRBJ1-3	TGTGCCAGCAGGGCAACCTCTGGAAACACCATATATTTT	CASRATSGNTIYF
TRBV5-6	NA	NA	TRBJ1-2	TGTGCCAGCAGCTTGACAGCTAACTATGGCTACACCTTC	CASSLTANYGYTF
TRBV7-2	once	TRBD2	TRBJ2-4	TGTGCCAGCAGCTTAGGACGGGAGGCACCATTAGCCAAAAACATTCAGTACTTC	CASSLGREAPLAKNIQYF